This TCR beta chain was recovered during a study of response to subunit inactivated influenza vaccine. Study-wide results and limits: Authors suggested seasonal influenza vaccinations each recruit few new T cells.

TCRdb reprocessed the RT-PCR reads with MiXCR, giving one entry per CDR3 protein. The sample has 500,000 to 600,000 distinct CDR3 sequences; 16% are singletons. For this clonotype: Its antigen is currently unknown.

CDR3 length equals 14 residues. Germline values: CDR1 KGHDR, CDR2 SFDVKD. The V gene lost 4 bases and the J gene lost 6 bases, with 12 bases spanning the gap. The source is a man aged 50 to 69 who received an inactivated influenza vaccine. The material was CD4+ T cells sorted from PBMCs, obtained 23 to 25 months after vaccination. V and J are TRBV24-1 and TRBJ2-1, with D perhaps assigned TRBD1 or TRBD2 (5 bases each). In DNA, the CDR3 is TGTGCCACCAGTGACGCCAGGGCGGGCAATGAGCAGTTCTTC. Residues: CATSDARAGNEQFF.